There are many counts of the clone carrying this T cell receptor (beta chain). The sample comes from a study of neurological immune-mediated disorders. TCRdb analysed the 5' RACE reads with MiXCR anew, one entry per CDR3 protein. Altogether 70,000 or so distinct CDR3 sequences are present, 2.5% to 4% being singletons, with the ten largest covering about 5.5%. Germline values: CDR1 SGHAT, CDR2 FQNNGV. V dropped 1 base and J dropped 5 bases, with 11 bases sitting between them. The CDR3 loop spans 14 amino acids. V gene TRBV11-2 combines with J gene TRBJ1-2; D ambiguous. Sequenced material: PBMCs. This receptor was taken from a woman between 50 and 59 years old with multiple sclerosis. CDR3 sequence: CASSLVRGSYGYTF. The CDR3 coding sequence is TGTGCCAGCAGCTTAGTCCGGGGTAGTTATGGCTACACCTTC.